Below, one T cell receptor beta chain is given with its context. Its antigen remains undetermined. No much larger clone exists at a distance of one base, and base qualities are not known. V is pruned by 3 bases and J by 8 bases, leaving 11 bases of the junction without a gene match. Per the germline V gene, SGDLS is the CDR1 and YYNGEE is the CDR2. The CDR3 starts with the cysteine, ends with the phenylalanine, and has 15 residues. The sequence is cut down to CDR3 DNA, 45 bases in frame from base 1. Collaborating institutions collected whole blood in K2EDTA tubes following their own protocols. For TCRbeta analysis, collaborator samples were shipped as frozen whole blood, as isolated PBMCs, or as DNA extracted from either sample type. The data derive from a study of blood T cell repertoires in COVID-19 (dated by TCRdb to the early 2020s). At the level of the whole study: Collaborator samples came from the United States, Italy and Spain and covered acute and convalescent phases of COVID-19. A de-identified subject ID, COVID-19 status, age in years and sex were almost always included in the sample metadata. Subjects who had been exposed to COVID-19, were actively infected with it, or had recovered from it provided the deeply sampled blood TCRbeta repertoires that made up the dataset. Samples came from the ongoing ImmuneRACE study (first 160 participants) plus 1,254 subjects from 6 global collaborators. The prospective study material was composed of cDNA or gDNA derived from T cells, B-cell-depleted T cells, or PBMCs. The repertoires were released in a freely available public database meant as a resource for research on the immune response to SARS-CoV-2. Where available, HLA class I and class II types were taken from metadata supplied by the sample provider and were not determined by assay-based typing. The paper as a whole reports these results and caveats: Clinical and demographic metadata were provided uncurated, with the amount varying by source and participant.

The immunoSEQ Assay, a bias-controlled multiplex PCR, was used to amplify TCRbeta CDR3 regions from genomic DNA. In the paper's pipeline: The number of nucleated cells in each sample was estimated from the amplification of reference gene primers within the assay. To quantify the absolute abundance of each unique TCRbeta CDR3 rearrangement, sequence reads were collapsed and filtered. For each sample, productive Simpson clonality was calculated as the square root of Simpson's diversity index over productive rearrangements. Imported from immuneACCESS, the table was reduced by TCRdb to in-frame sequences with V and J called. These copies leave out some clones; in studies compared against another copy, an unresolved V gene accounts for under half, and the cause of the remainder is not known. V and J calls and clone size are as listed in that table; D and trimming were resolved from the DNA. This sample gives approximately 71,000 clones in total; 70% to 80% of them show up just once. Of the sample, less than 30% falls within the top ten clones.

Sequenced input: peripheral blood. This TCR derives from a man aged 60 to 69 with active or convalescent COVID-19. The V and J genes are TRBV9 and TRBJ1-2, with 9 middle bases fitting TRBD1. The DNA sequence follows: TGTGCCAGCAGCGCCCCGGGACAGGGAAAGTGGGGCTACACCTTC. This sequence encodes CASSAPGQGKWGYTF.